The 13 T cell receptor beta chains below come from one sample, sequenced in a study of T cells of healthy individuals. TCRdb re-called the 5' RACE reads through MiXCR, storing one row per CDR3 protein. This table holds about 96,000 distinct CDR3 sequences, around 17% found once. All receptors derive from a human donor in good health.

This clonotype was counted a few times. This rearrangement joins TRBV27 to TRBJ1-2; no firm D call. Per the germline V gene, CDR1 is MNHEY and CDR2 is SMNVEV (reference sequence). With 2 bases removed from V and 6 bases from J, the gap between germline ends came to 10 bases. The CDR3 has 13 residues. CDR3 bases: TGTGCCAGCAGTTTAAACAGATACGATGGCTACACCTTC. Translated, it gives CASSLNRYDGYTF.

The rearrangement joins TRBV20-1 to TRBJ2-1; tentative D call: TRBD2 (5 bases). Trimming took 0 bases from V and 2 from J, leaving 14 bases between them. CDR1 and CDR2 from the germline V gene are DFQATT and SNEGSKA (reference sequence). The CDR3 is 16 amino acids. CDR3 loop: CSARDFAGGTYNEQFF. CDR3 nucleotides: TGCAGTGCTAGAGATTTCGCGGGTGGGACCTACAATGAGCAGTTCTTC.

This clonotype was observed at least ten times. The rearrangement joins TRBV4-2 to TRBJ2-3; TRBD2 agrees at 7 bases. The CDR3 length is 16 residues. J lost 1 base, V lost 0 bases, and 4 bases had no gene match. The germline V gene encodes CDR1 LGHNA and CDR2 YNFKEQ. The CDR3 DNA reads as TGTGCCAGCAGCCAAGATCGAAGCGGGGGCACAGATACGCAGTATTTT. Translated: CASSQDRSGGTDTQYF.

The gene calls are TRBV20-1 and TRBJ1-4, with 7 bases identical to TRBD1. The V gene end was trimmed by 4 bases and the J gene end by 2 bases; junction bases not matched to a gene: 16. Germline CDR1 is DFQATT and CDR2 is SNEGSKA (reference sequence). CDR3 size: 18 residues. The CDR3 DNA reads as TGCAGTGCTACCCCGTTAACAGGGGCCCGGAGTACTAATGAAAAACTGTTTTTT. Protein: CSATPLTGARSTNEKLFF.

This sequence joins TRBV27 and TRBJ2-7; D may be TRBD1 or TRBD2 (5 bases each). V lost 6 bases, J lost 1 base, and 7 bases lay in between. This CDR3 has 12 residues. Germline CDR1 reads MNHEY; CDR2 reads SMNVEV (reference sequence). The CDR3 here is CASRGRSYEQYF. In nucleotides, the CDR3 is TGTGCCAGCAGGGGACGGTCCTACGAGCAGTACTTC.

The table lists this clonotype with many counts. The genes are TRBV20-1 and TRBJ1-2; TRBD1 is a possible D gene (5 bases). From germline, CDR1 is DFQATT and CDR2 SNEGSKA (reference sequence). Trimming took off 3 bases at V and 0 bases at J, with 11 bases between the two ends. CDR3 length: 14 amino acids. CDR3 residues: CSARSGGANYGYTF. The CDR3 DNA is TGCAGTGCTAGGAGTGGGGGAGCTAACTATGGCTACACCTTC.

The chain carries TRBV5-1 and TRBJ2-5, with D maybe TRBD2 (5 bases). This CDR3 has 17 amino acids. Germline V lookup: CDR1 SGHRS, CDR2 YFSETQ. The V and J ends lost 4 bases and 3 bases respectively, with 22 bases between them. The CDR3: CASSPRPVSAAEETQYF. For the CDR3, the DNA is TGCGCCAGCAGCCCGAGACCCGTGTCAGCGGCGGAAGAGACCCAGTACTTC.

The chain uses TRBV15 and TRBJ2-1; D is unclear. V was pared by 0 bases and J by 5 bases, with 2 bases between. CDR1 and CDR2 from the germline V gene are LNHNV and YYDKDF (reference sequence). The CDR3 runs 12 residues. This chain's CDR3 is CATSRDHNEQFF. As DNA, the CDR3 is TGTGCCACCAGCAGAGACCACAATGAGCAGTTCTTC.

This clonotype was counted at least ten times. Here the CDR3 DNA reads TGTGCCAGCTCACCGGGACTAGCGGGAATCACTAGCACAGATACGCAGTATTTT. The encoded protein is CASSPGLAGITSTDTQYF. The V gene is TRBV18, the J gene TRBJ2-3; 13 nucleotides align to TRBD2. Unmatched junction bases numbered 6, after V lost 3 bases and J lost 0 bases. Germline values: CDR1 KGHSH, CDR2 LQKENI. CDR3 length: 18 residues.

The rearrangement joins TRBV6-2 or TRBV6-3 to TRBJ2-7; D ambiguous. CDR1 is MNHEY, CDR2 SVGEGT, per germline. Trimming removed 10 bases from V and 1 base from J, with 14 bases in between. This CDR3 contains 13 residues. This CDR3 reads CATALINSYEQYF. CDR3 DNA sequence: TGTGCCACCGCCCTCATCAATTCCTACGAGCAGTACTTC.

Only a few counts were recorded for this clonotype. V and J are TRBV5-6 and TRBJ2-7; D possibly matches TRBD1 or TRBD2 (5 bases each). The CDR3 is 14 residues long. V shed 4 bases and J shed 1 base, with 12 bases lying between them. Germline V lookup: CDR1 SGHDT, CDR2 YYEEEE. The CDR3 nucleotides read TGTGCCAGCAGCCCGGACGGGGCTTCCTACGAGCAGTACTTC. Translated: CASSPDGASYEQYF.

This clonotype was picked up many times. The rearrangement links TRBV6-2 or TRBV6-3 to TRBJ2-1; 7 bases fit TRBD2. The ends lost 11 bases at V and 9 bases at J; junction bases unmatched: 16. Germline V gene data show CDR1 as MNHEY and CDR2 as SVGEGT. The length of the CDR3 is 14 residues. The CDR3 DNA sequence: TGTGCCCTCGGGACTATAGGTTCCGGGGGTGAGCAGTTCTTC. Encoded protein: CALGTIGSGGEQFF.

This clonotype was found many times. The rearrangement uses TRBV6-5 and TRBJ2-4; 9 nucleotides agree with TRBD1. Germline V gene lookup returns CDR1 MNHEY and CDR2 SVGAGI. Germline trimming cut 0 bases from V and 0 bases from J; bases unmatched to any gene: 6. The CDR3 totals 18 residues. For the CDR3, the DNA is TGTGCCAGCAGTTACTCGAAGGACAGGGGTATAGCCAAAAACATTCAGTACTTC. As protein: CASSYSKDRGIAKNIQYF.